This T cell receptor beta chain was recorded in a study of CD8 T cells in ankylosing spondylitis. CDR1 SGHAT and CDR2 FQNNGV come from the germline V gene. The germline V and J ends were trimmed by 4 bases and 5 bases, with 9 bases remaining between them. CDR3 size: 12 residues. TCRdb reprocessed the 5' RACE reads with MiXCR, giving one entry per CDR3 protein. The sample carries 380,000 or so distinct CDR3 sequences, approximately 20% recorded once. Study-wide results and caveats: Clones tied to disease were said to be significantly enriched in matched ankylosing spondylitis synovial fluid.

This clonotype was seen more than once but under ten times. The antigen remains undetermined. The chain recombines TRBV11-2 with TRBJ2-7, with D maybe TRBD1 (6 bases). The TCR comes from a male donor with ankylosing spondylitis or in good health (not recorded which). Sequenced sample: blood, either unsorted or a sorted T cell fraction (not recorded which). As DNA, the CDR3 is TGTGCCAGCAGCTCCAACAGGGACGAGCAGTACTTC. Translating gives CASSSNRDEQYF. Based on the CDR3 plus reference TRBV11-2 and TRBJ2-7, the full variable domain is EAGVAQSPRYKIIEKRQSVAFWCNPISGHATLYWYQQILGQGPKLLIQFQNNGVVDDSQLPKDRFSAERLKGVDSTLKIQPAKLEDSAVYLCASSSNRDEQYFGPGTRLTVT.